This T cell receptor (beta chain) is drawn from a study of blood T cells in healthy people across ages. PCR was performed a second time for about 6 to 11 cycles using a sample-barcoded 5' primer and a J-beta primer mix. Each CDR3 protein gets one entry after TCRdb re-called the 5' RACE reads with MiXCR. This sample has around 870,000 distinct CDR3 sequences, with more than 25% found just once. The sample holds many counts of this clonotype. The CDR3 runs to 13 residues. Trimming left V 3 bases short and J 6 bases short, with 11 bases between. Looked up from germline, CDR1 is SEHNR and CDR2 is FQNEAQ (reference sequence).

The sequence derives from a woman aged 80 or over in good health. V usage is TRBV7-9 and J usage is TRBJ1-2; no clear D gene. Sequenced material: blood. This CDR3 is CASSLLSPNGYTF. The CDR3 bases are TGTGCCAGCAGCTTGTTGAGCCCGAATGGCTACACCTTC.